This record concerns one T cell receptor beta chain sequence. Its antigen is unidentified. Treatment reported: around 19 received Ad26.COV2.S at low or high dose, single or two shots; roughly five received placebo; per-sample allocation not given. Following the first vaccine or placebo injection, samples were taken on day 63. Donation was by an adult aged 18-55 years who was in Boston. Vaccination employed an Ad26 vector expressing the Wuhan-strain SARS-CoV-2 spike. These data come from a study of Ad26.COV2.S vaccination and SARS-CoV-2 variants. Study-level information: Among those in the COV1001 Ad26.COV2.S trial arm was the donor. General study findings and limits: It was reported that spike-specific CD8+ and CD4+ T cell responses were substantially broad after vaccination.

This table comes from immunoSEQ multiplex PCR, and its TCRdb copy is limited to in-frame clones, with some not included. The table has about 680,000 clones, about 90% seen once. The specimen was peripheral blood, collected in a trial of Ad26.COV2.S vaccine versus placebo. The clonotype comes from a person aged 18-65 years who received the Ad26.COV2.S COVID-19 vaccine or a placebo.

CDR3: CASSLSTTGGSGNTIYF. CDR3 DNA: TGTGCCAGCAGCTTATCCACCACAGGGGGGTCTGGAAACACCATATATTTT. The genes are TRBV7-9 and TRBJ1-3; TRBD1 agrees at 8 bases. Germline assignment: CDR1 SEHNR and CDR2 FQNEAQ (reference sequence). The trim removed 2 bases at V and 1 base at J, leaving 7 bases unmatched. This CDR3 region has 17 residues.